This T cell receptor (beta chain) is drawn from a study of blood T cell repertoires in COVID-19. Study-level background: In each case, the material was cDNA or gDNA derived from T cells, B-cell-depleted T cells, or PBMCs.

In germline, CDR1 is SQVTM, CDR2 ANQGSEA. Trimming cost V 4 bases and J 3 bases, with 15 bases left between them. This CDR3 has 14 amino acids. Enrollees, about 18 to 89 years old, lived in about two dozen US areas. The recovered donors of Cohort 3 showed two negative PCRs, clearance, or symptom resolution. Assay used: immunoSEQ multiplex PCR; TCRdb lists only in-frame clones, some missing. The sample lists under 350,000 clones, approximately 89% occurring once. Specimen: PBMCs or T cells enriched from blood (not recorded which). The sequence derives from a woman between 18 and 29 years old who had recovered from COVID-19. The V gene is TRBV29-1, the J gene TRBJ1-2; D is perhaps TRBD1 (5 bases). The CDR3 reads CSVVQGAVDYGYTF. CDR3 nucleotide sequence: TGCAGCGTTGTCCAGGGTGCGGTGGACTATGGCTACACCTTC.